A single sample gave rise to the 11 T cell receptor beta chains below, sequenced in a study of blood T cell repertoires in COVID-19 (dated by TCRdb to 2018 to 2020). Libraries came from the immunoSEQ multiplex PCR assay. TCRdb took over this immuneACCESS table, retaining in-frame rearrangements with V and J assigned. Such tables are incomplete; in checked studies, under half of the missing clones stem from an unresolved V gene, and the remainder is unexplained. The sample table contains approximately 150,000 clones; only one count was recorded for around 90% of them. 3.5% to 4.5% of the sample is taken by the ten largest. Input material: PBMCs or T cells enriched from blood (not recorded which). The receptors here all came from a woman between 35 and 50 years old who had been exposed to COVID-19.

The rearrangement uses TRBV5-1 and TRBJ2-5; 10 bases agree with TRBD2. CDR1 SGHRS and CDR2 YFSETQ come from the germline V gene. V was clipped by 5 bases and J by 4 bases; unmatched bases: 8. CDR3 size: 15 residues. The CDR3 DNA reads as TGCGCCAGCAGAGGAGCGGGGGGGCCGGGAGAGACCCAGTACTTC. This encodes CASRGAGGPGETQYF.

The rearrangement joins TRBV11-2 to TRBJ2-2; D unresolved. The length of the CDR3 is 12 residues. Germline V gene lookup returns CDR1 SGHAT and CDR2 FQNNGV. Trimming removed 0 bases at V and 10 bases at J, with 6 bases between. The CDR3 sequence: CASSLDLKELFF. Written as DNA, the CDR3 is TGTGCCAGCAGCTTAGATCTAAAGGAGCTGTTTTTT.

This clone was detected only a few times. The chain joins TRBV7-3 to TRBJ2-2; a possible D gene is TRBD2 (5 bases). Germline V gene data show CDR1 as SGHTA and CDR2 as FQGTGA. V was trimmed by 5 bases and J by 6 bases, leaving 10 bases between them. The CDR3 runs to 13 residues. The CDR3 DNA is TGTGCCAGCAGCCAAGGACTGCCCGGGGAGCTGTTTTTT. Amino acids: CASSQGLPGELFF.

J is TRBJ1-3 and V is TRBV2, with D maybe TRBD1 (6 bases). The CDR3 has 16 residues. V lost 8 bases to trimming and J lost 0 bases, with 17 bases between them. CDR1 and CDR2 (germline): SNHLY, FYNNEI. The CDR3 is CASQDRPLNSGNTIYF. The CDR3 DNA sequence: TGTGCCAGCCAAGACAGGCCCTTAAACTCTGGAAACACCATATATTTT.

This clone has just a few counts. The gene calls are TRBV19 and TRBJ1-3; TRBD1 agrees at 8 bases. The CDR3 is 13 residues long. Germline CDR1 is LNHDA and CDR2 is SQIVND (reference sequence). The J segment lost 6 bases and the V segment lost 5 bases, leaving 3 bases of the junction unmatched. As DNA, the CDR3 is TGTGCCAGTAGTGGACAGGGCCTAAACACCATATATTTT. The encoded protein is CASSGQGLNTIYF.

The V and J genes are TRBV18 and TRBJ1-6; maybe TRBD1 (5 bases). The germline CDR1 and CDR2 sequences are KGHSH and LQKENI. The CDR3 consists of 15 residues. V was trimmed by 2 bases and J by 6 bases, leaving 11 bases between them. The CDR3 nucleotides are TGTGCCAGCTCACCAGTGCGACAGATTAATTCACCCCTCCACTTT. Translation: CASSPVRQINSPLHF.

This clone showed up just a few times. The J gene is TRBJ1-2, the V gene TRBV5-6, with 9 bases identical to TRBD1. The CDR3 totals 14 residues. The germline V gene has CDR1 SGHDT and CDR2 YYEEEE. After removal of 2 bases from V and 5 bases from J, the junction contained 4 bases not matched to a gene. Here the CDR3 reads CASSFRDRVYGYTF. CDR3 sequence (DNA): TGTGCCAGCAGCTTCCGGGACAGGGTTTATGGCTACACCTTC.

V is TRBV3-1 (or the pseudogene TRBV3-2) and J is TRBJ2-7, with a weak D call TRBD2 (6 bases). Per the germline V gene, CDR1 is LGHDT and CDR2 is YNNKEL (reference sequence). V lost 1 base and J 0 bases, leaving 10 bases between the germline ends. The CDR3 loop spans 15 amino acids. CDR3 residues: CASSQALTSSYEQYF. For the CDR3, the DNA is TGTGCCAGCAGCCAAGCACTGACTAGCTCCTACGAGCAGTACTTC.

The CDR3 sequence is CASRAGGGETQYF. The CDR3 bases are TGTGCCAGCAGGGCAGGGGGCGGTGAGACCCAGTACTTC. The chain employs TRBV2 and TRBJ2-5; TRBD1 matches at 8 bases. The length of the CDR3 is 13 residues. The germline V gene encodes CDR1 SNHLY and CDR2 FYNNEI. V lost 6 bases, J lost 5 bases, and 5 bases stayed unmatched.

The chain links TRBV12-5 to TRBJ2-1; D possibly corresponds to TRBD1 (5 bases). Germline V gene lookup returns CDR1 LGHNT and CDR2 FRNRAP. The CDR3 consists of 16 residues. V was clipped by 0 bases and J by 2 bases, with 11 bases between them. In DNA, the CDR3 is TGTGCTAGTGGTTTGGTCGTAGGGGCCCCCTACAATGAGCAGTTCTTC. Translated: CASGLVVGAPYNEQFF.

The J gene is TRBJ1-2, the V gene TRBV7-3; 7 bases match TRBD1. The germline V gene has CDR1 SGHTA and CDR2 FQGTGA. The CDR3 spans 14 residues. J gave up 8 bases and V 0 bases, and 6 bases lay outside the gene matches. CDR3 coding DNA: TGTGCCAGCAGCTTAACGCCAGGGGGTGAAGGCTACACCTTC. Its translation: CASSLTPGGEGYTF.